The 22 T cell receptor beta chains below come from one sample, sequenced in a study of blood T cells in healthy people across ages. Next came a second PCR, run for about 7 to 12 cycles, which used a sample-barcoded 5' primer along with a J-beta primer mix. TCRdb re-analysed the 5' RACE reads in MiXCR, keeping a single row per CDR3 protein. Counted here are roughly 800,000 distinct CDR3 sequences, 20% to 30% occurring once; the ten biggest clones make up roughly 3.1%. A further study also used this sample, focusing on T cells of mothers and their children.

Sequenced sample: blood. These TCRs come from a boy between 10 and 17 years old in good health.

The V gene is TRBV29-1, the J gene TRBJ1-1; a weak D match, TRBD1 (6 bases). Germline CDR1 SQVTM, CDR2 ANQGSEA. The CDR3 consists of 13 residues. DNA of the CDR3: TGCGGCGAAATGGGCAGGGGTCGCACTGAAGCTTTCTTT. Amino acids: CGEMGRGRTEAFF. Based on the CDR3 plus reference TRBV29-1 and TRBJ1-1, the full variable domain is SAVISQKPSRDICQRGTSLTIQCQVDSQVTMMFWYRQQPGQSLTLIATANQGSEATYESGFVIDKFPISRPNLTFSTLTVSNMSPEDSSIYLCGEMGRGRTEAFFGQGTRLTVV.

This chain links TRBV2 with TRBJ2-5; D might be TRBD2 (5 bases). The end of the DNA fits TRBJ2-7 better, so the J call may be wrong. The CDR3 is 14 amino acids. CDR1 SNHLY and CDR2 FYNNEI come from the germline V gene. CDR3 in amino acids: CASKWERTSYEQYF. In nucleotides, the CDR3 is TGTGCCAGCAAATGGGAGCGGACCTCCTACGAGCAGTACTTC.

This chain joins TRBV7-9 and TRBJ2-1, with TRBD1 matching over 7 bases. Trimming at V came to 5 bases and at J to 0 bases, leaving 7 bases not matched to a gene. From germline, CDR1 is SEHNR and CDR2 FQNEAQ (reference sequence). The CDR3 spans 16 residues. This chain's CDR3 is CASSPRDSLSYNEQFF. In DNA, the CDR3 is TGTGCCAGCAGCCCGAGGGACAGCCTCTCCTACAATGAGCAGTTCTTC. The full variable domain, rest sourced from reference TRBV7-9 and TRBJ2-1, is DTGVSQNPRHKITKRGQNVTFRCDPISEHNRLYWYRQTLGQGPEFLTYFQNEAQLEKSRLLSDRFSAERPKGSFSTLEIQRTEQGDSAMYLCASSPRDSLSYNEQFFGPGTRLTVL.

The chain links TRBV28 to TRBJ1-2; perhaps TRBD1 as D (6 bases). Germline V gene lookup returns CDR1 MDHEN and CDR2 SYDVKM. This CDR3 is 14 amino acids long. V was shortened by 6 bases and J by 8 bases, with 19 bases between the two germline ends. The chain's CDR3 is CASSSGGRFRGYTF. The DNA for the CDR3 is TGTGCCAGCAGCTCGGGGGGCCGTTTTAGAGGCTACACCTTC.

The sample holds one count of this clonotype. The chain couples TRBV7-9 to TRBJ1-3; TRBD1 might be the D (5 bases). Trimming stripped 5 bases from V and 2 bases from J, with 16 bases between. The CDR3 has 16 amino acids. Per germline, CDR1 SEHNR and CDR2 FQNEAQ (reference sequence). The CDR3 here is CASSTWTPNPGNTIYF. In DNA form, the CDR3 reads TGTGCCAGCAGCACATGGACACCTAACCCTGGAAACACCATATATTTT.

This clonotype was detected a few times. The chain carries TRBV29-1 and TRBJ2-5; D remains ambiguous. The DNA end is a closer match to TRBJ2-7, so the J assignment may be wrong. This CDR3 has 11 amino acids. Germline V gives CDR1 SQVTM, CDR2 ANQGSEA. CDR3 amino acids: CSVASNYEQYF. Here the CDR3 DNA reads TGCAGCGTTGCCAGTAACTACGAGCAGTACTTC.

V and J are TRBV6-1 and TRBJ2-6; maybe TRBD2 (5 bases). Germline V lookup: CDR1 MNHNS, CDR2 SASEGT. CDR3 length: 16 amino acids. The ends were cut back, 5 bases at V and 0 bases at J, with 11 bases in the middle. The CDR3 is CASSTMGSSGANVLTF. CDR3 sequence (DNA): TGTGCCAGCAGTACGATGGGGAGCTCTGGGGCCAACGTCCTGACTTTC.

This clonotype appeared many times. One end of the junction varies from germline; a read error may be responsible. The chain is built from TRBV5-1 and TRBJ2-7, with a weak D call TRBD1 (5 bases). The CDR3 runs 15 residues. Germline lookup yields CDR1 SGHRS and CDR2 YFSETQ. The CDR3 coding sequence is TGTGCCAGCAGCTTGGGGCAGGGCCGCTCCTACGAGCAGTACTTC. As protein: CASSLGQGRSYEQYF. Together with reference TRBV5-1 and TRBJ2-7, the CDR3 gives the full variable domain: KAGVTQTPRYLIKTRGQQVTLSCSPISGHRSVSWYQQTPGQGLQFLFEYFSETQRNKGNFPGRFSGRQFSNSRSEMNVSTLELGDSALYLCASSLGQGRSYEQYFGPGTRLTVT.

This clonotype has more than one count but fewer than ten. The genes are TRBV28 and TRBJ2-1, with 7 positions matching TRBD2. J lost 4 bases, V lost 7 bases, and 13 bases had no gene match. The CDR3 totals 16 residues. Germline assignment: CDR1 MDHEN and CDR2 SYDVKM. CDR3 amino acids: CASTPAGENNYNEQFF. The CDR3 DNA sequence: TGTGCCAGCACCCCGGCGGGGGAGAATAATTACAATGAGCAGTTCTTC.

The chain employs TRBV20-1 and TRBJ2-4; TRBD1 matches 7 bases. V shed 6 bases and J 2 bases; nucleotides not matched to a gene: 4. Germline lookup yields CDR1 DFQATT and CDR2 SNEGSKA (reference sequence). This CDR3 spans 13 amino acids. CDR3 nucleotides: TGCAGTGCCCTGGGACAGTCCAAAAACATTCAGTACTTC. Its translation: CSALGQSKNIQYF.

This clonotype came up a few times. The chain couples TRBV7-9 to TRBJ1-3; D gene unclear. The V end lost 3 bases, the J end lost 2 bases, and 11 bases lay between the germline ends. CDR1 and CDR2 (germline): SEHNR, FQNEAQ (reference sequence). The CDR3 has 15 residues. CDR3 protein: CASSLGREAGNTIYF. The CDR3 coding sequence is TGTGCCAGCAGCTTGGGGAGGGAAGCTGGAAACACCATATATTTT.

This clonotype was recorded many times. V and J are TRBV21-1 and TRBJ2-5; TRBD1, the table's D call, was not compared with the DNA. TRBV21-1 is described as a pseudogene. The CDR3 runs to 14 residues. CDR3 in amino acids: CASSARDSQETQYF. CDR3 bases: TGTGCCAGCAGCGCCCGGGACAGCCAAGAGACCCAGTACTTC.

This clonotype was found a few times. The chain links TRBV15 to TRBJ1-1, with D maybe TRBD1 (6 bases). Germline loops: CDR1 LNHNV, CDR2 YYDKDF (reference sequence). Trimming took 6 bases from V and 6 from J, leaving 23 bases between them. The CDR3 is made up of 16 amino acids. CDR3 bases: TGTGCCACCAGAGGGGGGGGGGCCACAGGGTCCCCTGAAGCTTTCTTT. This codes for CATRGGGATGSPEAFF. The entire variable domain, with the rest obtained from reference TRBV15 and TRBJ1-1, is as follows: DAMVIQNPRYQVTQFGKPVTLSCSQTLNHNVMYWYQQKSSQAPKLLFHYYDKDFNNEADTPDNFQSRRPNTSFCFLDIRSPGLGDTAMYLCATRGGGATGSPEAFFGQGTRLTVV.

This clonotype was seen only a few times. The genes are TRBV2 and TRBJ2-7, with 7 bases lining up with TRBD1. The J call is in doubt because the DNA end fits TRBJ2-1 better. The CDR3 loop spans 15 amino acids. CDR1 and CDR2 (germline): SNHLY, FYNNEI. Here the CDR3 reads CASSQDRSNYNEQFF. Written as DNA, the CDR3 is TGTGCCAGCAGTCAGGACAGGTCGAATTACAATGAGCAGTTCTTC.

The rearrangement uses TRBV12-3 or TRBV12-4 and TRBJ2-3; tentatively, D is TRBD2 (6 bases). V lost 5 bases and J 0 bases, leaving 15 bases between the germline ends. This CDR3 is built from 16 residues. Here the CDR3 DNA reads TGTGCCAGCAGTCGACTTCCCGGGACTAGCACAGATACGCAGTATTTT. Encoded protein: CASSRLPGTSTDTQYF.

The V gene is TRBV20-1, the J gene TRBJ2-3; D uncertain. V was clipped by 5 bases and J by 6 bases, with 9 bases between them. This CDR3 comprises 11 residues. Germline V CDR1 and CDR2: DFQATT, SNEGSKA (reference sequence). The CDR3 region has the DNA TGCAGTGCTGACACTAAGGATACGCAGTATTTT. This translates into CSADTKDTQYF.

J is TRBJ1-5 and V is TRBV7-6; 8 positions agree with TRBD1. With 5 bases clipped from V and 7 bases from J, the junction kept 7 bases outside the gene matches. Germline-derived CDR1 and CDR2 are SGHVS and FNYEAQ. The CDR3 runs to 14 residues. The CDR3: CASSPDRGRQPQHF. CDR3 bases: TGTGCCAGCAGCCCAGACAGGGGAAGGCAGCCCCAGCATTTT.

J is TRBJ2-1 and V is TRBV30; maybe TRBD2 (5 bases). The V and J ends lost 4 bases and 1 base respectively, with 8 bases between them. The CDR3 spans 13 residues. Per germline, CDR1 GTSNPN and CDR2 SVGIG (reference sequence). Here the CDR3 DNA reads TGTGCCTGGATGGACTGGTCCTACAATGAGCAGTTCTTC. Its translation: CAWMDWSYNEQFF. The whole variable domain, filled in from reference TRBV30 and TRBJ2-1, reads SQTIHQWPATLVQPVGSPLSLECTVEGTSNPNLYWYRQAAGRGLQLLFYSVGIGQISSEVPQNLSASRPQDRQFILSSKKLLLSDSGFYLCAWMDWSYNEQFFGPGTRLTVL.

The chain carries TRBV6-5 and TRBJ2-5; D perhaps matches TRBD2 (5 bases). The better agreement between TRBJ2-1 and the DNA end casts doubt on the J call. The CDR3 length is 12 residues. In germline, CDR1 is MNHEY, CDR2 SVGAGI. The CDR3 DNA reads as TGTGCCGCGTGGGCGGGCTACAATGAGCAGTTCTTC. Its protein product is CAAWAGYNEQFF.

The chain links TRBV18 to TRBJ2-7; the D is unclear. Trimming took 6 bases from V and 0 from J, leaving 9 bases between them. Germline loops: CDR1 KGHSH, CDR2 LQKENI. This CDR3 is built from 13 residues. The CDR3 protein is CASSPASSYEQYF. The DNA of the CDR3 is TGTGCCAGCTCGCCAGCCAGCTCCTACGAGCAGTACTTC.

This clonotype was detected only a few times. J is TRBJ2-5 and V is TRBV21-1. The J call is doubtful: the DNA matches TRBJ2-1 better. TRBV21-1 corresponds to a pseudogene. The CDR3 sequence is 14 residues long. CDR3 sequence: CASSKRVAYDEQFF. The CDR3 DNA sequence: TGTGCCAGCAGCAAACGAGTAGCTTATGATGAGCAGTTCTTC.

The rearrangement joins TRBV12-3 or TRBV12-4 to TRBJ2-2; D uncertain. The length of the CDR3 is 14 residues. V was cut by 7 bases and J by 3 bases, with 12 bases left in between. CDR3 coding DNA: TGTGCCAGCAAATCTGTCTGGGACACCGGGGAGCTGTTTTTT. Amino acids: CASKSVWDTGELFF.